These 16 T cell receptor beta chains originate from one sample sequenced in a study of T cells after yellow fever vaccination. TCRdb re-called the 5' RACE reads through MiXCR, storing one row per CDR3 protein. The repertoire holds 500,000 to 650,000 distinct CDR3 sequences, with 17% as singletons. The sample was PBMCs, taken 5 to 6 days after the first yellow fever vaccination. All receptors derive from a man between 18 and 35 years old who received the YFV17D yellow fever vaccine.

V and J are TRBV11-2 and TRBJ1-1; D ambiguous. The germline V gene encodes CDR1 SGHAT and CDR2 FQNNGV. The CDR3 length is 14 residues. Between the trimmed V and J ends, which lost 6 bases and 2 bases, there was a span of 13 bases. The chain's CDR3 is CASRQITVNTEAFF. CDR3 coding DNA: TGTGCCAGCAGGCAGATTACAGTTAACACTGAAGCTTTCTTT.

This clonotype was observed a handful of times. V usage is TRBV19 and J usage is TRBJ2-7; D may be TRBD2 (6 bases). The germline V and J ends were trimmed by 3 bases and 3 bases, with 12 bases remaining between them. The CDR3 extends over 14 amino acids. In germline, CDR1 is LNHDA, CDR2 SQIVND (reference sequence). CDR3 DNA: TGTGCCAGTAGTATTGGCGGGACGGTCTACGAGCAGTACTTC. It yields the protein CASSIGGTVYEQYF.

The chain employs TRBV7-2 and TRBJ2-1; D may be TRBD2 (6 bases). Trimming removed 1 base at V and 7 bases at J, with 11 bases between. Germline CDR1 and CDR2: SGHTA and FQGNSA. The CDR3 loop spans 14 amino acids. The CDR3 sequence is CASSLGGEVNEQFF. The CDR3 nucleotides are TGTGCCAGCAGCTTAGGGGGGGAAGTTAATGAGCAGTTCTTC.

The genes are TRBV29-1 and TRBJ1-2; a possible D gene is TRBD1 (5 bases). This CDR3 has 13 amino acids. Trimming removed 4 bases at V and 8 bases at J, with 17 bases between. CDR1 is SQVTM and CDR2 is ANQGSEA in the germline V gene. The CDR3 sequence: CSVVPGTLGGYTF. DNA for the CDR3: TGCAGCGTTGTGCCGGGGACCCTAGGGGGCTACACCTTC.

The V gene is TRBV5-5, the J gene TRBJ2-5, with D uncertain. The CDR3 extends over 13 amino acids. Trimming pared 3 bases from V and 0 bases from J, leaving 6 bases between. Looked up from germline, CDR1 is SGHKS and CDR2 is YYEKEE (reference sequence). CDR3 DNA: TGTGCCAGCAGCTCTCAGTACCAAGAGACCCAGTACTTC. As protein: CASSSQYQETQYF. Looking up the rest from reference TRBV5-5 and TRBJ2-5 gives the full variable domain: DAGVTQSPTHLIKTRGQQVTLRCSPISGHKSVSWYQQVLGQGPQFIFQYYEKEERGRGNFPDRFSARQFPNYSSELNVNALLLGDSALYLCASSSQYQETQYFGPGTRLLVL.

A few counts support this clonotype. This sequence joins TRBV4-3 and TRBJ2-1; 9 bases are shared with TRBD1. Trimming cost V 1 base and J 8 bases; bases outside gene matches: 9. Germline values: CDR1 LGHNA, CDR2 YSLEER. The CDR3 runs to 16 residues. CDR3 in amino acids: CASSQAPGQGIYEQFF. CDR3 bases: TGCGCCAGCAGCCAAGCTCCAGGACAGGGGATCTATGAGCAGTTCTTC.

The chain employs TRBV6-1 and TRBJ1-1; TRBD1 matches 7 bases. The CDR3 is made up of 15 amino acids. Trimming removed 7 bases from V and 1 base from J; junction bases left unmatched: 9. The germline V gene has CDR1 MNHNS and CDR2 SASEGT. The CDR3 DNA reads TGTGCCAGCAACTCCAAGGGGGCGAAGAACACTGAAGCTTTCTTT. This encodes CASNSKGAKNTEAFF.

The chain couples TRBV4-2 to TRBJ2-4, with 13 nucleotides matching TRBD2. Germline loops: CDR1 LGHNA, CDR2 YNFKEQ. This CDR3 region has 18 residues. V shed 4 bases, J shed 5 bases, and the junction held 11 bases outside the gene matches. DNA for the CDR3: TGTGCCAGCAGCCCTCGACTAGCGGGGGGATATGGCGAAAACATTCAGTACTTC. Translation: CASSPRLAGGYGENIQYF.

V and J are TRBV7-2 and TRBJ2-7; tentatively, D is TRBD1 (6 bases). The CDR3 has 17 amino acids. CDR1 is SGHTA, CDR2 FQGNSA, per germline. Trimming stripped 2 bases from V and 2 bases from J, with 19 bases between. The CDR3 DNA follows: TGTGCCAGCAGCTTACCGCAAACAGGGCCGACCACCTACGAGCAGTACTTC. Translation gives CASSLPQTGPTTYEQYF.

In its sample, this clonotype was seen a few times. The rearrangement links TRBV11-3 to TRBJ2-2; maybe TRBD2 (7 bases). Trimming took 7 bases from V and 3 from J, leaving 21 bases between them. CDR3 length equals 17 residues. Germline values: CDR1 SGHNT, CDR2 YENEEA. CDR3: CASTHPGAGADTGELFF. The CDR3 bases are TGTGCCAGCACCCATCCAGGTGCGGGGGCCGACACCGGGGAGCTGTTTTTT.

This clonotype was seen a handful of times. The genes are TRBV20-1 and TRBJ2-1, with D possibly being TRBD1 or TRBD2 (5 bases each). Germline CDR1 reads DFQATT; CDR2 reads SNEGSKA (reference sequence). The CDR3 is made up of 12 amino acids. Trimming left V 3 bases short and J 8 bases short, with 11 bases between. CDR3 in amino acids: CSASRDQDEQFF. In DNA form, the CDR3 reads TGCAGTGCTAGCCGGGACCAGGATGAGCAGTTCTTC.

The chain combines TRBV5-1 with TRBJ2-1, with D perhaps matching TRBD1 (6 bases). V was pared by 2 bases and J by 3 bases, with 12 bases between. Germline lookup yields CDR1 SGHRS and CDR2 YFSETQ. The CDR3 is 15 amino acids. The CDR3 region is CASSLEQDSYNEQFF. CDR3 nucleotides: TGCGCCAGCAGCTTAGAGCAGGACAGCTACAATGAGCAGTTCTTC.

This clonotype was detected ten times or more. V usage is TRBV6-2 or TRBV6-3 and J usage is TRBJ2-7; D not certain. The length of the CDR3 is 15 residues. V lost 2 bases and J lost 3, with 14 bases in between. Germline assignment: CDR1 MNHEY and CDR2 SVGEGT. The CDR3 protein is CASSYSPAAFYEQYF. CDR3 sequence (DNA): TGTGCCAGCAGTTACAGTCCGGCGGCCTTCTACGAGCAGTACTTC.

This clonotype turned up a few times. J is TRBJ1-4 and V is TRBV24-1; D gene unclear. Germline V gene sequence: CDR1 KGHDR, CDR2 SFDVKD. The V and J ends lost 5 bases and 5 bases respectively, with 5 bases between them. The CDR3 runs to 12 residues. The CDR3 DNA is TGTGCCACCAGTGGGCCCAATGAAAAACTGTTTTTT. Amino acids: CATSGPNEKLFF.

V gene TRBV9 combines with J gene TRBJ2-3; 7 bases are shared with TRBD2. With V trimmed by 0 bases and J by 6 bases, 16 bases remained unmatched. Germline V CDR1 and CDR2: SGDLS, YYNGEE. This CDR3 contains 18 residues. CDR3 loop: CASSVATSAGPRSDTQYF. The DNA of the CDR3 is TGTGCCAGCAGCGTAGCAACTAGCGCCGGCCCGCGTTCGGATACGCAGTATTTT.

The CDR3 spells CSVEQHGRDEQYF. DNA of the CDR3: TGCAGCGTTGAGCAACACGGGCGCGACGAGCAGTACTTC. The rearrangement joins TRBV29-1 to TRBJ2-7; D is unresolved. The germline V and J ends were trimmed by 3 bases and 5 bases, with 14 bases remaining between them. The CDR3 totals 13 residues. The V gene's germline CDR1 is SQVTM and CDR2 ANQGSEA.